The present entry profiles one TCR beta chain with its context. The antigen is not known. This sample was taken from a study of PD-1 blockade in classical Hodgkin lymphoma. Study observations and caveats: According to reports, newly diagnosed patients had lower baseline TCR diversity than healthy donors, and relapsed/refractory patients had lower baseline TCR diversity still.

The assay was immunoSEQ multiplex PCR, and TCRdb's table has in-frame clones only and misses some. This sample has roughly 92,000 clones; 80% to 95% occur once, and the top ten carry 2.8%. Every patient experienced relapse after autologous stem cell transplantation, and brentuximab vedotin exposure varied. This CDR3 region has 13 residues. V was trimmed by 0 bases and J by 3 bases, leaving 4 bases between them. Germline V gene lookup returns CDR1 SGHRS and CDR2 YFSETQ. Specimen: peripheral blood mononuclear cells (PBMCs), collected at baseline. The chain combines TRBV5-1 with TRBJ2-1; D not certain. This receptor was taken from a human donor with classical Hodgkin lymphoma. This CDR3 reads CASSLDGYNEQFF. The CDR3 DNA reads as TGCGCCAGCAGCTTGGACGGCTACAATGAGCAGTTCTTC.